These T cell receptor beta chains were read from a single sample in a study of shared clonotypes between healthy human individuals. Sequencing was performed with immunoSEQ multiplex PCR; in TCRdb, only in-frame clones are kept and a portion is missing. The data show approximately 1.5 million clones, 95% to 99% seen once. The sequenced sample consisted of naive CD4+ T cells sorted from blood. The receptors derive from a man in his thirties or forties in good health. Each CDR3 is given with its conserved first and last residue. A D gene is named only where the DNA matches it firmly. Rows may omit the clone size; those that give it use once, few, many or a size class.

D gene	V gene	J gene	clone size	CDR3 DNA	CDR3 protein
NA	TRBV18	TRBJ1-5	few	TGTGCCAGCTCACCAGGGTCCAATCAGCCCCAGCATTTT	CASSPGSNQPQHF
TRBD1	TRBV10-1	TRBJ1-1	NA	TGCGCCAGCAGTGAGTTTCCAGGGGGCGCGAACACTGAAGCTTTCTTT	CASSEFPGGANTEAFF
NA	TRBV28	TRBJ2-3	NA	TGTGCCAGCAGTCCCCTAGGGGAGGATTCGGATACGCAGTATTTT	CASSPLGEDSDTQYF
NA	TRBV5-1	TRBJ2-2	NA	TGCGCCAGCGGATACGGGAGAGTCGCCGGGGAGCTGTTTTTT	CASGYGRVAGELFF
NA	TRBV10-3	TRBJ2-7	once	TGTGCCATCAGTGAAAGGGGCGCGACCTACGAGCAGTACTTC	CAISERGATYEQYF
NA	TRBV28	TRBJ1-1	NA	TGTGCCAGCAGCTCACCAGGTGGGATGAACACTGAAGCTTTCTTT	CASSSPGGMNTEAFF
TRBD2	TRBV9	TRBJ2-1	NA	TGTGCCAGCAGCGTAGCGGCTAGCGGGAGGGCCGGTCATGGTGAGCAGTTCTTC	CASSVAASGRAGHGEQFF
NA	TRBV25-1	TRBJ1-1	NA	TGTGCCAGCAGCCCGTTAAGATCGAACACTGAAGCTTTCTTT	CASSPLRSNTEAFF
TRBD1	TRBV7-6	TRBJ2-2	NA	TGTGCCAGCAGCTTAAGAATCGGGACAGGGGGCACCGGGGAGCTGTTTTTT	CASSLRIGTGGTGELFF
NA	TRBV10-2	TRBJ2-5	NA	TGCGCCAGCAGTGAGGTGGTTCAGAAAGAGACCCAGTACTTC	CASSEVVQKETQYF
TRBD2	TRBV19	TRBJ2-3	NA	TGTGCCAGTAGTATAGGTAGGACTAGCGGCACAGATACGCAGTATTTT	CASSIGRTSGTDTQYF
NA	TRBV14	TRBJ1-5	NA	TGTGCCAGCAGCCAAGAGCTGGGTGGAGACCAGCATTTT	CASSQELGGDQHF
NA	TRBV15	TRBJ2-7	NA	TGTGCCACCAGCAGAGAGACAGGTATCGACGAGCAGTACTTC	CATSRETGIDEQYF
NA	TRBV4-3	TRBJ2-7	NA	TGCGCCAGCAGCCGAACCGGGACCCCAGGCTACGAGCAGTACTTC	CASSRTGTPGYEQYF
NA	TRBV7-8	TRBJ2-7	NA	TGTGCCAGCAGCTTAGGTGCTCCCCCCTACGAGCAGTACTTC	CASSLGAPPYEQYF
TRBD1	TRBV27	TRBJ2-1	NA	TGTGCCAGCAGTTTATCGATAGCTGGACAGGGGGGGAATGAGCAGTTCTTC	CASSLSIAGQGGNEQFF
TRBD1	TRBV25-1	TRBJ2-3	NA	TGTGCCAGCAGTGAAGCCGGGACAGGGGACACAGATACGCAGTATTTT	CASSEAGTGDTDTQYF
TRBD2	TRBV11-2	TRBJ2-5	NA	TGTGCCAGCAGCTTAGGCCTAGCGGGACATGGGACCCAGTACTTC	CASSLGLAGHGTQYF
TRBD1	TRBV2	TRBJ1-2	NA	TGTGCCAGCAGCGAAGTTATCGGGACAGCGGCCTACTATGGCTACACCTTC	CASSEVIGTAAYYGYTF
NA	TRBV27	TRBJ2-6	NA	TGTGCCAGCAGAGGGGTGGGGTCTGGGGCCAACGTCCTGACTTTC	CASRGVGSGANVLTF
NA	TRBV2	TRBJ2-2	NA	TGTGCCAGCAGTGAAAATGTTCTGGGGCCCGGGGAGCTGTTTTTT	CASSENVLGPGELFF
TRBD1	TRBV5-1	TRBJ1-1	NA	TGCGCCAGCAGCGGGGACAGGGAGAACACTGAAGCTTTCTTT	CASSGDRENTEAFF
NA	TRBV7-2	TRBJ2-2	NA	TGTGCCAGCAGCTTAGTGGGGGGTAACACCGGGGAGCTGTTTTTT	CASSLVGGNTGELFF
NA	TRBV14	TRBJ2-1	NA	TGTGCCAGCAGCCAAGTGGAGGGCCGATACAATGAGCAGTTCTTC	CASSQVEGRYNEQFF
NA	TRBV4-1	TRBJ2-3	NA	TGCGCCAGCAGCCAGGCGACGTCGGATACGCAGTATTTT	CASSQATSDTQYF
TRBD2	TRBV6-1	TRBJ2-7	NA	TGTGCCAGCAGTGCCCGGGGGCTGTCAGCGGGAGTCTCCTACGAGCAGTACTTC	CASSARGLSAGVSYEQYF
NA	TRBV5-1	TRBJ2-1	NA	TGCGCCAGCAGCTTGTGGACAAGCGGCTCCTACAATGAGCAGTTCTTC	CASSLWTSGSYNEQFF
NA	TRBV5-1	TRBJ2-7	NA	TGCGCCAGCAGCTTGGCCCTCTGGGGGCTCTCCTACGAGCAGTACTTC	CASSLALWGLSYEQYF
TRBD1	TRBV2	TRBJ1-2	NA	TGTGCCAGCAGTGAAGGACAGGGCTTCGGCTACACCTTC	CASSEGQGFGYTF
TRBD2	TRBV6-1	TRBJ2-7	NA	TGTGCCAGCAGTGCCCTAGCGGGAGGGCCCTCCTACGAGCAGTACTTC	CASSALAGGPSYEQYF
NA	TRBV30	TRBJ1-1	once	TGTGCCTGGAGTCGGTTGTCCACTGAAGCTTTCTTT	CAWSRLSTEAFF
NA	TRBV29-1	TRBJ2-3	NA	TGCAGCGTTGACCAGGACCCCCGTGGGCAGTATTTT	CSVDQDPRGQYF
TRBD1	TRBV29-1	TRBJ2-5	NA	TGCAGCGTTGCAGGGGGTCAAGAGACCCAGTACTTC	CSVAGGQETQYF
TRBD2	TRBV9	TRBJ2-6	once	TGTGCCAGCAGCGTAGGAGGTAGCGGGAGATCTGCTGGGGCCAACGTCCTGACTTTC	CASSVGGSGRSAGANVLTF
NA	TRBV29-1	TRBJ2-4	NA	TGCAGCGTTGAAGAGGGGGCCAAAAACATTCAGTACTTC	CSVEEGAKNIQYF
TRBD1	TRBV28	TRBJ1-1	NA	TGTGCCAGCAGTCTCCAGACAGGGTTTAAGGCTGAAGCTTTCTTT	CASSLQTGFKAEAFF
TRBD2	TRBV13	TRBJ2-7	NA	TGTGCCAGCAGCTTAACGGGAGGGCTGTACGAGCAGTACTTC	CASSLTGGLYEQYF
NA	TRBV7-3	TRBJ2-1	NA	TGTGCCAGCAGCGAACAGGGTTCCTACAATGAGCAGTTCTTC	CASSEQGSYNEQFF
TRBD1	TRBV7-2	TRBJ1-5	NA	TGTGCCAGCAGCTCCCGGGACAGGGTTGGCAATCAGCCCCAGCATTTT	CASSSRDRVGNQPQHF
NA	TRBV10-1	TRBJ2-5	NA	TGCGCCAGCAGTGACAGGGTTGGAGAGACCCAGTACTTC	CASSDRVGETQYF
TRBD1	TRBV10-3	TRBJ1-2	NA	TGTGCCATCAACCCCATATCAGGGGGCAGAGGCTACACCTTC	CAINPISGGRGYTF
NA	TRBV5-4	TRBJ1-1	once	TGTGCCAGCAGCAAACAGTCCGTGAACACTGAAGCTTTCTTT	CASSKQSVNTEAFF